This TCR beta chain was sequenced for a study of T-cell memory formation after mild COVID-19. Germline CDR1 MDHEN, CDR2 SYDVKM. The CDR3 spans 16 residues. The V and J ends lost 6 bases and 1 base, in that order; junction bases with no gene match: 7. TCRdb processed the 5' RACE reads anew with MiXCR; each CDR3 protein has one entry. The sample records nearly 200,000 distinct CDR3 sequences, about 18% being singletons. Specimen: PBMCs or a T cell subset sorted from them (not recorded which). The rearrangement joins TRBV28 to TRBJ1-2, with TRBD1 matching over 11 bases. This receptor was taken from an adult woman who had mild COVID-19 (a few samples of this study predate the infection). Cell type and time point are not known. CDR3 nucleotide sequence: TGTGCCAGCAGCCCGGGACAGGGGGTTGTTAACTATGGCTACACCTTC. This codes for CASSPGQGVVNYGYTF.